This T cell receptor beta chain was identified in a study of shared clonotypes between healthy human individuals. Assay: immunoSEQ multiplex PCR; the TCRdb copy retains only in-frame clones and omits some. The table has 1.5 million to 2.5 million clones, about 95% seen once. Broader study findings: The donor pool, a small one, limited the genetic and exposure-history diversity represented.

This CDR3 is 13 amino acids long. Trimming took 3 bases from V and 6 from J, leaving 9 bases between them. Germline CDR1 and CDR2: SGHAT and FQNNGV. About this clone: The antigen is undetermined.

Only CD45RO-negative cells positively selected for CCR7 counted as naive CD8 cells, so terminally differentiated effector memory CD45RA+ cells were excluded. The sample taken for sequencing was naive CD8+ T cells sorted from blood. This receptor was taken from a man in his late teens or twenties in good health. The J gene is TRBJ2-1, the V gene TRBV11-2; D may be TRBD2 (6 bases). The CDR3 coding sequence is TGTGCCAGCAGCTTCTCGGAGGGCAATGAGCAGTTCTTC. Residues: CASSFSEGNEQFF.